One and the same sample provided the 12 T cell receptor beta chains below, sequenced in a study of regulatory T cells in long-lasting Graves disease listed by TCRdb under 2021. The time point label, as the study defines it: newly diagnosed GD, antithyroid drugs for less than 3 months. For both TCR sequencing and RNA sequencing, RNA was extracted from PBMCs in TRIzol. Libraries were built with multiplex PCR. Data came from an Illumina HiSeq 4000. TCR beta libraries were built with iRepertoire HTBI primers and Arm-PCR amplification of CDR3 regions. TCRdb itself trimmed the public reads at Q25 with fastp, ran MiXCR and retained productive beta chains. Identical CDR3 protein sequences are pooled into one entry, listed with their most common genes and DNA. The table for this sample lists about 610,000 distinct CDR3 sequences; around 16% of them were counted only once. Around 12% of the sample goes to the ten largest clones.

The data were also submitted as part of a second study, on T cells in Graves' hyperthyroidism and ophthalmopathy.

Sequences were derived from peripheral blood mononuclear cells (PBMCs), sampled at new diagnosis, from a patient treated with antithyroid drugs. The receptors here all came from a man in his late teens or twenties with Graves disease. Donor details come from another sample of the same person, matched by shared clones.

This clonotype has a handful of counts. A junction end diverges from the germline sequence, so it may reflect a read error. The chain uses TRBV6-9 and TRBJ2-5; D is unresolved. The CDR3 loop spans 11 amino acids. Germline values: CDR1 MNHGY, CDR2 SVAAGI. CDR3 sequence (DNA): TGTGCCAGCAGTTCCACCCGCGCCCAGTCCTTC. This encodes CASSSTRAQSF.

The V gene is TRBV19, the J gene TRBJ2-3, with D perhaps matching TRBD1 or TRBD2 (6 bases each). From germline, CDR1 is LNHDA and CDR2 SQIVND (reference sequence). The CDR3 sequence is 15 residues long. Trimming cost V 5 bases and J 5 bases, with 17 bases left between them. CDR3 bases: TGTGCCAGTAGTGACTTCGGGGGCGCAGGAGATACGCAGTATTTT. Its translation: CASSDFGGAGDTQYF.

This clonotype appeared a few times. V gene TRBV12-3 or TRBV12-4 combines with J gene TRBJ1-6; D is possibly TRBD1 (5 bases). V was pared by 4 bases and J by 7 bases, with 17 bases between. The CDR3 totals 16 residues. The CDR3 here is CASSYLPAGDNSPLHF. CDR3 DNA: TGTGCCAGCAGTTATCTCCCCGCCGGGGACAATTCACCCCTCCACTTT.

This clonotype was counted a few times. V gene TRBV5-1 combines with J gene TRBJ1-1; 7 bases agree with TRBD1. The CDR3 runs 17 residues. J was trimmed by 0 bases and V by 4 bases; bases with no gene match: 12. CDR1 and CDR2 (germline): SGHRS, YFSETQ. The CDR3 is CASSRPAGGDMNTEAFF. CDR3 DNA: TGCGCCAGCAGCCGACCAGCAGGGGGGGATATGAACACTGAAGCTTTCTTT.

This clonotype was observed a few times. As DNA, the CDR3 is TGCAGTGCTACTGGACAGGGATCGAGAAATGAAAAACTGTTTTTT. Amino acid sequence: CSATGQGSRNEKLFF. The rearrangement links TRBV20-1 to TRBJ1-4, with TRBD1 matching 8 bases. This CDR3 has 15 amino acids. J was trimmed by 5 bases and V by 4 bases; bases with no gene match: 9. The germline CDR1 and CDR2 sequences are DFQATT and SNEGSKA (reference sequence).

A word on this clonotype: A much larger clone lies a single base off, so this may be a read error. The conserved phenylalanine or tryptophan is not found at the CDR3 terminus, so this likely reflects a read error. This chain connects TRBV27 to TRBJ2-7; 11 positions match TRBD1. V shed 5 bases and J 6 bases; nucleotides not matched to a gene: 6. The CDR3 loop spans 14 amino acids. Looked up from germline, CDR1 is MNHEY and CDR2 is SMNVEV (reference sequence). The CDR3, as DNA: TGTGCCAGCAGTGGGGACAGGGGGGGCGGCGAGCAGTACCTC. Translated: CASSGDRGGGEQYL.

This sequence joins TRBV20-1 and TRBJ2-7; 11 bases agree with TRBD2. Per the germline V gene, CDR1 is DFQATT and CDR2 is SNEGSKA (reference sequence). The CDR3 is 14 residues long. Germline trimming cut 5 bases from V and 3 bases from J; bases unmatched to any gene: 6. The CDR3 DNA reads as TGCAGTGCTCCAAGCGGGACTAGCGGCTACGAGCAGTACTTC. Its protein is CSAPSGTSGYEQYF.

This clonotype was observed a single time. With a much larger clone just one base away, this may be a read error. V gene TRBV6-2 or TRBV6-3 combines with J gene TRBJ2-1; 7 nucleotides agree with TRBD2. The length of the CDR3 is 16 residues. Trimming at V came to 5 bases and at J to 0 bases, leaving 7 bases not matched to a gene. Germline values: CDR1 MNHEY, CDR2 SVGEGT. CDR3 nucleotide sequence: TGTGCCAGCAGTGACCCGGGACTACCCTCCTACAATGAGCAGTTCTTC. Its translation is CASSDPGLPSYNEQFF.

The V gene is TRBV2, the J gene TRBJ2-7; the D is unclear. The V end lost 8 bases, the J end lost 5 bases, and 4 bases lay between the germline ends. CDR1 SNHLY and CDR2 FYNNEI come from the germline V gene. This CDR3 is 9 amino acids long. The CDR3 nucleotides are TGTGCCAGCGGTCACGAGCAGTACTTC. Translation gives CASGHEQYF.

The sample holds a few counts of this clonotype. The chain combines TRBV7-6 with TRBJ1-5; D gene ambiguous. The CDR3 has 16 amino acids. Germline CDR1 is SGHVS and CDR2 is FNYEAQ. Trimming left V 5 bases short and J 4 bases short, with 18 bases between. In nucleotides, the CDR3 is TGTGCCAGCAGCGCTAGCCTACAGAGAAATAATCAGCCCCAGCATTTT. Residues: CASSASLQRNNQPQHF. The entire variable domain, with the rest obtained from reference TRBV7-6 and TRBJ1-5, is as follows: GAGVSQSPRYKVTKRGQDVALRCDPISGHVSLYWYRQALGQGPEFLTYFNYEAQQDKSGLPNDRFSAERPEGSISTLTIQRTEQRDSAMYRCASSASLQRNNQPQHFGDGTRLSIL.

This clonotype was picked up many times. The chain joins TRBV20-1 to TRBJ2-3, with TRBD2 identical over 7 bases. Germline V gene sequence: CDR1 DFQATT, CDR2 SNEGSKA (reference sequence). J was trimmed by 3 bases and V by 0 bases; bases with no gene match: 3. There are 14 residues in the CDR3. The CDR3 is CSAREGGPTDTQYF. The CDR3 DNA reads as TGCAGTGCTAGAGAGGGAGGGCCGACAGATACGCAGTATTTT.

V usage is TRBV3-1 and J usage is TRBJ2-4; D call uncertain. Trimming removed 6 bases from V and 5 bases from J, with 5 bases in between. The CDR3 totals 11 residues. Germline V gives CDR1 LGHDT, CDR2 YNNKEL (reference sequence). The CDR3 nucleotides are TGTGCCAGCAGTTACCAAAACATTCAGTACTTC. This codes for CASSYQNIQYF.